The entry below describes one TCR beta chain. Its antigen is not identified. TCRdb reprocessed the reads with MiXCR, giving one entry per CDR3 protein. The sample lists approximately 500,000 distinct CDR3 sequences, about 33% occurring once. This record belongs to a study of T cell repertoires in cytomegalovirus infection. Study-wide context: Alongside well-studied HLA-B-restricted CMV epitopes, recently identified HLA-C-restricted CMV epitopes were also used. Matching HLA type, along with CMV infection, was indicated by public TCR beta signatures.

Study-level results: The ex vivo response showed dominance by HLA-C-restricted CMV-specific TCR beta clonotypes.

The CDR3 has 16 residues. The V end lost 4 bases, the J end lost 3 bases, and 18 bases lay between the germline ends. In germline, CDR1 is MDHEN, CDR2 SYDVKM. Material: cultured PBMCs, obtained from culture after CMV antigen stimulation. The chain links TRBV28 to TRBJ1-1, with a possible D match to TRBD1 (5 bases). This TCR derives from a human donor in good health (CMV status not recorded). Some clones in this sample may be carry-over from other donors' samples. This chain's CDR3 is CASSSVRGIAYTEAFF. In DNA, the CDR3 is TGTGCCAGCAGTTCTGTGAGGGGTATAGCGTACACTGAAGCTTTCTTT.